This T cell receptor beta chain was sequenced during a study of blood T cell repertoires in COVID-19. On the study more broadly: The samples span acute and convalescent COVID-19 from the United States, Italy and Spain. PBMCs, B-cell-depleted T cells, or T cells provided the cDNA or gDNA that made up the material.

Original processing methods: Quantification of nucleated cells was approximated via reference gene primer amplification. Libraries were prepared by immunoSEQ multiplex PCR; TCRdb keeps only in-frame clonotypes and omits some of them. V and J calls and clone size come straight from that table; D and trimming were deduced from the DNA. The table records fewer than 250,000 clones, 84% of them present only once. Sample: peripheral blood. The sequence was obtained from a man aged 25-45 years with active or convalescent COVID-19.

The CDR3 protein is CASSAPEAWPEAFF. CDR3 nucleotide sequence: TGTGCCAGCAGCGCCCCGGAGGCATGGCCTGAAGCTTTCTTT. The chain is built from TRBV9 and TRBJ1-1; D call uncertain. V lost 3 bases and J 6 bases, leaving 15 bases between the germline ends. Looked up from germline, CDR1 is SGDLS and CDR2 is YYNGEE. There are 14 residues in the CDR3.